One sample yielded the 21 T cell receptor beta chains listed below, sequenced in a study of T cell responses to AZD1222 COVID-19 vaccine (dated by TCRdb to about 2021). Read against the paper, the sample's time point label means: baseline before first vaccination. Library creation used the immunoSEQ multiplex PCR assay. Imported from immuneACCESS, the table was reduced by TCRdb to in-frame sequences with V and J called. These copies leave out some clones; in studies compared against another copy, an unresolved V gene accounts for under half, and the cause of the remainder is not known. The sample contains 95,000 to 150,000 clones, roughly 92% of them found a single time. 1.7% of the sample rests with the top ten. Sequenced material: peripheral blood, taken on day 0 of AZD1222 vaccination. These TCRs come from an adult in good health.

The CDR3 sequence is CASSPAPGGGDNEQFF. The CDR3 DNA reads as TGCGCCAGCAGCCCAGCCCCGGGCGGGGGGGACAATGAGCAGTTCTTC. J is TRBJ2-1 and V is TRBV4-1, with 9 bases identical to TRBD2. V was clipped by 4 bases and J by 5 bases; unmatched bases: 9. The germline CDR1 and CDR2 sequences are MGHRA and YSYEKL. The CDR3 loop spans 16 amino acids.

This rearrangement joins TRBV7-8 to TRBJ1-3, with D unresolved. This CDR3 comprises 14 residues. The germline V gene encodes CDR1 SGHVS and CDR2 FQNEAQ. V was shortened by 5 bases and J by 0 bases, with 8 bases between the two germline ends. CDR3 amino acids: CASSPQYSGNTIYF. Written as DNA, the CDR3 is TGTGCCAGCAGCCCCCAGTACTCTGGAAACACCATATATTTT.

This clone was detected only once. This chain connects TRBV6-2 or TRBV6-3 to TRBJ1-1; TRBD1 is a possible D gene (5 bases). This CDR3 is 11 amino acids long. Germline CDR1 reads MNHEY; CDR2 reads SVGEGT. V was clipped by 6 bases and J by 7 bases, with 9 bases between them. In nucleotides, the CDR3 is TGTGCCAGCAGCCACGGGGGTGAAGCTTTCTTT. Protein: CASSHGGEAFF.

Concerning this clone: The sample holds other DNA sequences that translate to the same CDR3. The gene calls are TRBV7-2 and TRBJ1-6; D unclear. V was shortened by 1 base and J by 9 bases, with 10 bases between the two germline ends. The germline V gene encodes CDR1 SGHTA and CDR2 FQGNSA. The CDR3 consists of 14 residues. The CDR3 here is CASSLEGVGSPLHF. CDR3 in DNA: TGTGCCAGCAGCTTAGAGGGAGTTGGTTCACCCCTCCACTTT.

This clone was counted between two and nine times. The chain has TRBV2 and TRBJ1-2, with D tentatively TRBD1 (6 bases). V lost 6 bases and J lost 5, with 16 bases in between. The CDR3 is 14 amino acids. Looked up from germline, CDR1 is SNHLY and CDR2 is FYNNEI. As DNA, the CDR3 is TGTGCCAGCAGCGAAAACAGGGAAGGGTATGGCTACACCTTC. Translation gives CASSENREGYGYTF.

This clone was found a few times. The rearrangement uses TRBV18 and TRBJ1-5; TRBD1 aligns across 8 bases. Germline V CDR1 and CDR2: KGHSH, LQKENI. The CDR3 totals 16 residues. J gave up 1 base and V 3 bases, and 5 bases lay outside the gene matches. CDR3: CASSPRTGTSNQPQHF. The CDR3 nucleotides are TGTGCCAGCTCACCGCGGACAGGGACGAGCAATCAGCCCCAGCATTTT.

The chain carries TRBV19 and TRBJ1-4; 12 bases line up with TRBD1. The CDR3 is 14 amino acids. J was trimmed by 10 bases and V by 7 bases; bases with no gene match: 7. Germline CDR1 and CDR2: LNHDA and SQIVND (reference sequence). The DNA for the CDR3 is TGTGCCAGTAATATGGGGACAGGGGGCCGAAAACTGTTTTTT. Its protein product is CASNMGTGGRKLFF.

The chain combines TRBV7-2 with TRBJ1-1; 9 bases agree with TRBD1. The CDR3 extends over 15 amino acids. Germline V gives CDR1 SGHTA, CDR2 FQGNSA. With V trimmed by 5 bases and J by 4 bases, 8 bases remained unmatched. Written as DNA, the CDR3 is TGTGCCAGCAGCCCCGTACAGGGGGCCGGCACTGAAGCTTTCTTT. It translates to CASSPVQGAGTEAFF.

Only one count was recorded for this clone. This chain uses TRBV7-3 with TRBJ1-6; D gene ambiguous. Germline lookup yields CDR1 SGHTA and CDR2 FQGTGA. Trimming removed 1 base from V and 2 bases from J, with 9 bases in between. The CDR3 consists of 16 residues. In DNA, the CDR3 is TGTGCCAGCAGCTTAATTGGCCGGGCCTATAATTCACCCCTCCACTTT. Its translation: CASSLIGRAYNSPLHF. Looking up the rest from reference TRBV7-3 and TRBJ1-6 gives the full variable domain: GAGVSQTPSNKVTEKGKYVELRCDPISGHTALYWYRQSLGQGPEFLIYFQGTGAADDSGLPNDRFFAVRPEGSVSTLKIQRTERGDSAVYLCASSLIGRAYNSPLHFGNGTRLTVT.

This rearrangement joins TRBV7-2 to TRBJ2-5, with D tentatively TRBD2 (5 bases). The V and J ends lost 6 bases and 2 bases respectively, with 22 bases between them. This CDR3 has 17 residues. Germline-derived CDR1 and CDR2 are SGHTA and FQGNSA. CDR3 nucleotide sequence: TGTGCCAGCAGGCCTCCCGGTAGATCGCGGGTACAAGAGACCCAGTACTTC. Translated, it gives CASRPPGRSRVQETQYF.

This rearrangement joins TRBV7-9 to TRBJ1-2; no clear D. The V gene's germline CDR1 is SEHNR and CDR2 FQNEAQ (reference sequence). Trimming removed 5 bases from V and 2 bases from J, with 18 bases in between. This CDR3 comprises 16 residues. The CDR3 DNA follows: TGTGCCAGCAGCCTAGTGGCGAGAGAGGAGAACTATGGCTACACCTTC. It yields the protein CASSLVAREENYGYTF.

The chain links TRBV10-1 to TRBJ2-2, with 8 bases that match TRBD1. The CDR3 runs 16 residues. Germline CDR1 reads WNHNN; CDR2 reads SYGVQD (reference sequence). Trimming removed 6 bases from V and 3 bases from J; junction bases left unmatched: 9. The CDR3 reads CASSGGQEIYTGELFF. The CDR3 DNA reads as TGCGCCAGCAGCGGGGGACAGGAGATCTACACCGGGGAGCTGTTTTTT.

The chain uses TRBV9 and TRBJ2-6, with 8 bases lining up with TRBD2. Germline V gene sequence: CDR1 SGDLS, CDR2 YYNGEE. Trimming cost V 4 bases and J 0 bases; bases outside gene matches: 12. CDR3 length equals 19 residues. The chain's CDR3 is CASSPDPGGRFSGANVLTF. The DNA for the CDR3 is TGTGCCAGCAGCCCTGACCCAGGCGGGAGGTTCTCTGGGGCCAACGTCCTGACTTTC.

The V and J genes are TRBV2 and TRBJ1-4, with 9 bases lining up with TRBD1. This CDR3 region has 15 residues. J lost 3 bases, V lost 4 bases, and 3 bases had no gene match. Germline-derived CDR1 and CDR2 are SNHLY and FYNNEI. CDR3 sequence reads: CASSGDRVANEKLFF. The DNA of the CDR3 is TGTGCCAGCAGTGGGGACAGGGTGGCTAATGAAAAACTGTTTTTT.

The rearrangement links TRBV4-2 to TRBJ1-2; D perhaps matches TRBD1 (5 bases). The CDR3 covers 18 residues. CDR1 and CDR2 from the germline V gene are LGHNA and YNFKEQ. V was pared by 1 base and J by 3 bases, with 21 bases between. The CDR3 nucleotides are TGTGCCAGCAGCCAAGTAGAGTGGACAAGGAGAGATTACTATGGCTACACCTTC. It codes for CASSQVEWTRRDYYGYTF.

The chain employs TRBV3-1 (or the pseudogene TRBV3-2) and TRBJ1-6; TRBD1 matches 9 bases. The CDR3 length is 15 residues. CDR1 is LGHDT and CDR2 is YNNKEL in the germline V gene (reference sequence). V lost 3 bases to trimming and J lost 9 bases; unmatched junction nucleotides: 6. The CDR3 region is CASSQGQGASSPLHF. CDR3 bases: TGTGCCAGCAGCCAGGGACAGGGCGCAAGTTCACCCCTCCACTTT.

CDR3 residues: CATRERDYLLVETQYF. The CDR3 DNA reads as TGTGCCACCCGAGAACGGGACTACCTACTCGTAGAGACCCAGTACTTC. This chain joins TRBV24-1 and TRBJ2-5; 7 positions agree with TRBD2. In germline, CDR1 is KGHDR, CDR2 SFDVKD. V dropped 9 bases and J dropped 4; count of bases not matched to a gene: 16. The CDR3 covers 16 residues.

The rearrangement joins TRBV27 to TRBJ1-1; tentatively, D is TRBD1 (5 bases). Trimming took off 4 bases at V and 4 bases at J, with 10 bases between the two ends. CDR1 and CDR2 (germline): MNHEY, SMNVEV (reference sequence). The CDR3 runs to 13 residues. Here the CDR3 reads CASSSQGATEAFF. CDR3 in DNA: TGTGCCAGCAGTTCCCAGGGTGCCACTGAAGCTTTCTTT.

In this sample, this clone turned up once. The chain uses TRBV5-1 and TRBJ2-3; D not resolved. The CDR3 has 13 residues. Per germline, CDR1 SGHRS and CDR2 YFSETQ. Trimming removed 1 base at V and 4 bases at J, with 7 bases between. The CDR3 DNA is TGCGCCAGCAGCTTGATCCCATCAGATACGCAGTATTTT. Its translation: CASSLIPSDTQYF.

This chain connects TRBV12-3 or TRBV12-4 to TRBJ2-7; 7 nucleotides match TRBD1. V gave up 5 bases and J gave up 5 bases; unmatched junction bases: 3. This CDR3 comprises 12 residues. The CDR3 nucleotides read TGTGCCAGCAGTGCAGGGACAGACGAGCAGTACTTC. Amino acids: CASSAGTDEQYF.

V usage is TRBV5-6 and J usage is TRBJ2-3; D not certain. Germline V gene sequence: CDR1 SGHDT, CDR2 YYEEEE. Between the trimmed V and J ends, which lost 1 base and 2 bases, there was a span of 5 bases. This CDR3 is 13 amino acids long. The CDR3 protein is CASSLWATDTQYF. CDR3 sequence (DNA): TGTGCCAGCAGCTTGTGGGCCACAGATACGCAGTATTTT.